This T cell receptor beta chain derives from a study of T cell responses to AZD1222 COVID-19 vaccine. Trimming removed 5 bases at V and 1 base at J, with 13 bases between. This CDR3 comprises 14 residues. The germline gives CDR1 SGHRS, CDR2 YFSETQ. This table comes from immunoSEQ multiplex PCR, and its TCRdb copy is limited to in-frame clones, with some not included. Here the sample spans around 150,000 clones, approximately 90% being singletons. The rearrangement joins TRBV5-1 to TRBJ2-7; weak D call: TRBD1 (5 bases). Sample: peripheral blood, taken 28 days after the second AZD1222 dose. The sequence derives from an adult who received the AZD1222 COVID-19 vaccine. This CDR3 reads CASRGAVSSYEQYF. CDR3 bases: TGCGCCAGCAGAGGGGCAGTGTCATCCTACGAGCAGTACTTC.